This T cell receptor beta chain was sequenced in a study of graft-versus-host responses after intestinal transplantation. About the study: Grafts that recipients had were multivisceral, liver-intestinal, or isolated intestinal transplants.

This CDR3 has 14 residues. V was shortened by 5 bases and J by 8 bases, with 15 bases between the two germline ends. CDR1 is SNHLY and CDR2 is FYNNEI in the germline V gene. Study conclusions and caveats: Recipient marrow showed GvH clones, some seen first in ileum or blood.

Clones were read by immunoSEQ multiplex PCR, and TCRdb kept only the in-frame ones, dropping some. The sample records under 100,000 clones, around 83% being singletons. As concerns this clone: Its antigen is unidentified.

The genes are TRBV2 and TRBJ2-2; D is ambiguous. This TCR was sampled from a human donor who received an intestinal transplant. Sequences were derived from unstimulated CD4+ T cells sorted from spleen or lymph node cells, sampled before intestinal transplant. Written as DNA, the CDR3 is TGTGCCAGCAGTCTTATACAACCAGTGGGGGAGCTGTTTTTT. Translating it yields CASSLIQPVGELFF.